This T cell receptor beta chain was found in a study of CD8 T cells in Susac syndrome. Germline CDR1 is SGHAT and CDR2 is FQNNGV. The CDR3 spans 15 residues. V shed 6 bases, J shed 6 bases, and the junction held 9 bases outside the gene matches. Sequencing of TCR beta covered CD8+ and CD4+ T cells obtained from blood. RNA in amounts of 0.5 to 1 ug was reverse transcribed with random hexamers. Via MiXCR, TCRdb re-called the immunoSEQ multiplex PCR reads, giving one row per CDR3 protein. The sample consists of fewer than 95,000 distinct CDR3 sequences, approximately 96% of them appearing once. This chain joins TRBV11-2 and TRBJ2-1, with 9 bases lining up with TRBD1. The source is a human donor with Susac syndrome. Sequenced input: CD8+ T cells from PBMCs. The CDR3 nucleotides are TGTGCCAGCAGACCCACAGGGGGCGCGGGCAATGAGCAGTTCTTC. It yields the protein CASRPTGGAGNEQFF.